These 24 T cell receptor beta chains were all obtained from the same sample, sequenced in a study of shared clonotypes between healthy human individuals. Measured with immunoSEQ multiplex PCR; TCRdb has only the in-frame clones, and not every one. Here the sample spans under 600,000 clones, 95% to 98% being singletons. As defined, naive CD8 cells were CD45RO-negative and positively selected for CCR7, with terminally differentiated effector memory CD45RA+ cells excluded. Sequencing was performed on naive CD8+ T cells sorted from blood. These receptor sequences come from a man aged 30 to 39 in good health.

CDR3 loop: CASSPLQVSSYEQYF. The CDR3 DNA is TGTGCCAGCAGCCCACTTCAGGTTAGCTCCTACGAGCAGTACTTC. V gene TRBV7-9 combines with J gene TRBJ2-7; D not certain. The CDR3 has 15 amino acids. With 5 bases removed from V and 0 bases from J, the gap between germline ends came to 14 bases. Germline CDR1 is SEHNR and CDR2 is FQNEAQ (reference sequence).

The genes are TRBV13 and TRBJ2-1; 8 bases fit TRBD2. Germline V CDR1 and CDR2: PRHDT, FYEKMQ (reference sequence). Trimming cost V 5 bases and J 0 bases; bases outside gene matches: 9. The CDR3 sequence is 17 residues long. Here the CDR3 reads CASSREGLKSSYNEQFF. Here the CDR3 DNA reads TGTGCCAGCAGCCGGGAGGGCTTAAAGAGCTCCTACAATGAGCAGTTCTTC.

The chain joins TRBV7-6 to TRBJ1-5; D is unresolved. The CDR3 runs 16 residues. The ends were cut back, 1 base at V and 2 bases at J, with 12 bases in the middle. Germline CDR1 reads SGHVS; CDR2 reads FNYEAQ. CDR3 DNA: TGTGCCAGCAGCTTAGAGCGGGGTACCGGCAATCAGCCCCAGCATTTT. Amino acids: CASSLERGTGNQPQHF.

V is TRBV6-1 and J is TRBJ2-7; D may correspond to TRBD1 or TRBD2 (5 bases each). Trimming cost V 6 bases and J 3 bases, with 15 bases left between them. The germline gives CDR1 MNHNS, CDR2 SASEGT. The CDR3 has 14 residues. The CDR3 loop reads CASRDGTSSYEQYF. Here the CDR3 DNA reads TGTGCCAGCAGAGACGGGACGTCCAGCTACGAGCAGTACTTC.

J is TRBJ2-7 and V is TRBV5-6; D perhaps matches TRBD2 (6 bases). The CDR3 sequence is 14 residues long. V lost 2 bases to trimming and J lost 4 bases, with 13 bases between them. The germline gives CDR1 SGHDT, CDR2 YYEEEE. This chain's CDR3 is CASSFGGSRYEQYF. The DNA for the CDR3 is TGTGCCAGCAGCTTCGGGGGTAGTAGGTACGAGCAGTACTTC.

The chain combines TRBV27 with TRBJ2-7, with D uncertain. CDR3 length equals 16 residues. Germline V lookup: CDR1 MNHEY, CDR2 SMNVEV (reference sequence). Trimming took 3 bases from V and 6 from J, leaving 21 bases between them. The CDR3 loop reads CASSFSPYPPLSEQYF. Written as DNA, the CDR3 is TGTGCCAGCAGTTTTTCCCCCTATCCTCCCCTCTCCGAGCAGTACTTC.

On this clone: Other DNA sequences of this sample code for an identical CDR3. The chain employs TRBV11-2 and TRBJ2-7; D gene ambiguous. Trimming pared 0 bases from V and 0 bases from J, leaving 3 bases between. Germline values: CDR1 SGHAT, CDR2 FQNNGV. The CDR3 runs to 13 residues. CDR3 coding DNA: TGTGCCAGCAGCTTAGAAAGCTCCTACGAGCAGTACTTC. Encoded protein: CASSLESSYEQYF.

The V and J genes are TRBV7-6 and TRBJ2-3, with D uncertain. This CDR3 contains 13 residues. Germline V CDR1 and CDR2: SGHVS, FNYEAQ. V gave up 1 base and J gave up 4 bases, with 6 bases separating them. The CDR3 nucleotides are TGTGCCAGCAGCTTAGGAAGCTCAGATACGCAGTATTTT. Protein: CASSLGSSDTQYF.

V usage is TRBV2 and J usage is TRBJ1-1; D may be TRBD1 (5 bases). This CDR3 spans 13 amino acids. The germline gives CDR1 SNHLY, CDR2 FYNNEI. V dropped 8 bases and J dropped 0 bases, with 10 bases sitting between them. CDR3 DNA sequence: TGTGCCAGCTCCGGGGCCATGAACACTGAAGCTTTCTTT. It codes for CASSGAMNTEAFF.

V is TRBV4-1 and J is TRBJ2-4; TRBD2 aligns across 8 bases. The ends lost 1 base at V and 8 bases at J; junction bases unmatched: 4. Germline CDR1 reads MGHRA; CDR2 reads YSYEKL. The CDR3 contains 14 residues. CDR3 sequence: CASSQGPGGDIQYF. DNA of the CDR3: TGCGCCAGCAGCCAAGGGCCCGGGGGGGACATTCAGTACTTC.

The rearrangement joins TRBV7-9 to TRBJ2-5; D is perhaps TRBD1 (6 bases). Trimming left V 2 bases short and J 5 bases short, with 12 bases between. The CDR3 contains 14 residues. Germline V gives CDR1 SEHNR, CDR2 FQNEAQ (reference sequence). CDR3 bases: TGTGCCAGCAGCTTACCACAGGGCCGCGAGACCCAGTACTTC. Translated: CASSLPQGRETQYF.

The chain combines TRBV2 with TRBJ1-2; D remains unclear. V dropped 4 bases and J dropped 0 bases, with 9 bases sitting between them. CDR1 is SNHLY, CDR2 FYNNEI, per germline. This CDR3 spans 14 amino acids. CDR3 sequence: CASSGQPSNYGYTF. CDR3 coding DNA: TGTGCCAGCAGTGGCCAGCCCTCTAACTATGGCTACACCTTC.

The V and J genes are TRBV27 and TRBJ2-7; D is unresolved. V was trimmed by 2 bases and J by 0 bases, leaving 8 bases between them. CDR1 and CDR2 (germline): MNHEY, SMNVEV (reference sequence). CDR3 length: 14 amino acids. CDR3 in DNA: TGTGCCAGCAGTTTACTCACGAGCTCCTACGAGCAGTACTTC. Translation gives CASSLLTSSYEQYF.

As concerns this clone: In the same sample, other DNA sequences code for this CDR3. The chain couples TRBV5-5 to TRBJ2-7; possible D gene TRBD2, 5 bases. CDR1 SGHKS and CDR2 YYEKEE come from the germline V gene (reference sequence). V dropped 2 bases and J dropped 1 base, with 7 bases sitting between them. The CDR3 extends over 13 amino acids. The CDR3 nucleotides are TGTGCCAGCAGCTTTGGGAGTTCCTACGAGCAGTACTTC. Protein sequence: CASSFGSSYEQYF.

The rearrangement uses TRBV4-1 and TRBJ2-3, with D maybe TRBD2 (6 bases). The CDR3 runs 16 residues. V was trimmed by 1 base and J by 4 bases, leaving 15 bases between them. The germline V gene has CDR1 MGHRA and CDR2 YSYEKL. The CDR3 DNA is TGCGCCAGCAGCCAAGTAGCGGAAAGGGAGGCAGATACGCAGTATTTT. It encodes CASSQVAEREADTQYF.

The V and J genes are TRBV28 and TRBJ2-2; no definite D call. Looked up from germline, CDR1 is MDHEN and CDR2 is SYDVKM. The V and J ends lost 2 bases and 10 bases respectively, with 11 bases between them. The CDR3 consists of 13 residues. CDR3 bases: TGTGCCAGCAGTTTACTAGTTTCCGAGGAGCTGTTTTTT. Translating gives CASSLLVSEELFF.

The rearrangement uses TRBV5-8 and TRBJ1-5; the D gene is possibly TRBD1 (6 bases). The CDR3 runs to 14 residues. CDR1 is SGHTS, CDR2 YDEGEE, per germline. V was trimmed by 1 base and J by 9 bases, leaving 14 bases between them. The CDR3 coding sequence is TGTGCCAGCAGCTTGATGGCAGGGGAGAGGCCCCAGCATTTT. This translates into CASSLMAGERPQHF.

In DNA, the CDR3 is TGTGCCAGCAGCTTACCACCTCTAGCGCTTCGGCTCTACGAGCAGTACTTC. As protein: CASSLPPLALRLYEQYF. The V call is TRBV11-3, the J call TRBJ2-7; D is possibly TRBD2 (6 bases). The germline V and J ends were trimmed by 2 bases and 3 bases, with 20 bases remaining between them. Germline V gene lookup returns CDR1 SGHNT and CDR2 YENEEA. The CDR3 contains 17 residues.

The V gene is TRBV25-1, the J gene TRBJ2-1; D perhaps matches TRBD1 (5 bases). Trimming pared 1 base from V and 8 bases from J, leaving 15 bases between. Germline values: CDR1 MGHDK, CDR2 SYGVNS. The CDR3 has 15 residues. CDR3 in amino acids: CASSEFRAENDEQFF. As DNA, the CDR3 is TGTGCCAGCAGTGAATTCAGGGCGGAGAACGATGAGCAGTTCTTC.

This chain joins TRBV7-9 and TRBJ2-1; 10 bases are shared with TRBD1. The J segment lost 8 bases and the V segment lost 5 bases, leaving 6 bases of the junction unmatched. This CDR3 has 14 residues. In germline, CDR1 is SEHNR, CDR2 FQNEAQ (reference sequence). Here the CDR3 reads CASSIGTGDDEQFF. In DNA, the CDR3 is TGTGCCAGCAGCATCGGGACAGGGGACGATGAGCAGTTCTTC. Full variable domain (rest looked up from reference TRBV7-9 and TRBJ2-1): DTGVSQNPRHKITKRGQNVTFRCDPISEHNRLYWYRQTLGQGPEFLTYFQNEAQLEKSRLLSDRFSAERPKGSFSTLEIQRTEQGDSAMYLCASSIGTGDDEQFFGPGTRLTVL.

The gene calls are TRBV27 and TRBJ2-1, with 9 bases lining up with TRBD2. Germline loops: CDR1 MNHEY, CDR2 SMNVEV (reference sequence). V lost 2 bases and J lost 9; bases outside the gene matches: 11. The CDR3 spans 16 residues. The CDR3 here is CASSLSAGGTPTEQFF. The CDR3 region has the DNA TGTGCCAGCAGTTTAAGCGCGGGAGGGACCCCCACTGAGCAGTTCTTC.

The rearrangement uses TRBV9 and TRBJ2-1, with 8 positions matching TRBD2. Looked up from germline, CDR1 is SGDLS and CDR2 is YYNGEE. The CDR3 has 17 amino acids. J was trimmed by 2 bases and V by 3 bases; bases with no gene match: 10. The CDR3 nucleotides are TGTGCCAGCAGCGAATCCCTACTAGCGGAAGCCTACAATGAGCAGTTCTTC. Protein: CASSESLLAEAYNEQFF.

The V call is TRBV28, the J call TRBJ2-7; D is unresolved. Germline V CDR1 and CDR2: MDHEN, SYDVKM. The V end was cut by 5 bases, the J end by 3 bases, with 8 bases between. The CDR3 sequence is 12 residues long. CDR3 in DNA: TGTGCCAGCAGTCCTTCGCGCTACGAGCAGTACTTC. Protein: CASSPSRYEQYF.

The CDR3 region has the DNA TGTGCCAGCAGCGAGGACAGGGTGCGAGAGACCCAGTACTTC. Residues: CASSEDRVRETQYF. The gene calls are TRBV5-4 and TRBJ2-5, with 8 bases fitting TRBD1. This CDR3 contains 14 residues. The germline V gene has CDR1 SGHNT and CDR2 YYREEE (reference sequence). V shed 4 bases, J shed 4 bases, and the junction held 6 bases outside the gene matches. The whole variable domain, filled in from reference TRBV5-4 and TRBJ2-5, reads ETGVTQSPTHLIKTRGQQVTLRCSSQSGHNTVSWYQQALGQGPQFIFQYYREEENGRGNFPPRFSGLQFPNYSSELNVNALELDDSALYLCASSEDRVRETQYFGPGTRLLVL.